This T cell receptor beta chain was identified in a study of blood T cell repertoires in COVID-19. For the study at large: Samples taken during acute and convalescent COVID-19 were collected in the United States, Italy and Spain. PBMCs, B-cell-depleted T cells, or T cells provided the cDNA or gDNA that made up the material.

The V and J ends lost 2 bases and 1 base respectively, with 10 bases between them. The CDR3 has 14 amino acids. Germline V gene data show CDR1 as SGHRS and CDR2 as YFSETQ. In the original workflow: Amplified reference gene primers provided the basis for estimating nucleated cell counts. Method: immunoSEQ multiplex PCR; TCRdb's copy keeps in-frame clones and lacks some. For V, J and clone size, that table is used; D and trimming come from the DNA. Counted here are 250,000 to 400,000 clones, roughly 84% occurring once; the ten biggest clones make up 1%. This chain links TRBV5-1 with TRBJ2-7; tentative D call: TRBD2 (7 bases). The TCR originated in a man aged 50 to 59 with active or convalescent COVID-19. Sequenced input: peripheral blood. The CDR3 coding sequence is TGCGCCAGCAGCTTACAGGGAGGGTCCTACGAGCAGTACTTC. Amino acids: CASSLQGGSYEQYF.